This T cell receptor (beta chain) was obtained from a study of cytomegalovirus exposure and HLA in healthy donors. Study observations and caveats: It was assumed in the presence/absence analyses that sequencing depth was roughly uniform across donors.

In its sample, this clone was seen a few times. Its antigen is still unknown. 13 Jbeta primers and 60 Vbeta primers were used for the PCR. The protocol was immunoSEQ multiplex PCR, while the TCRdb copy is restricted to in-frame clones and leaves out a portion. The table records about 150,000 clones, approximately 81% of them present only once. This clonotype was sampled from a boy aged 2-15 years in good health and CMV-seronegative. Specimen: PBMCs.

The CDR3 nucleotides read TGTGCCAGCAGCCCCCCGCAGGGAGGTTATAGCAATCAGCCCCAGCATTTT. Its translation: CASSPPQGGYSNQPQHF. V usage is TRBV5-8 and J usage is TRBJ1-5; the D gene is possibly TRBD1 (5 bases). CDR1 and CDR2 (germline): SGHTS, YDEGEE. CDR3 length equals 17 residues. Trimming left V 4 bases short and J 0 bases short, with 17 bases between. Full variable domain (remainder filled in from reference TRBV5-8 and TRBJ1-5): EAGVTQSPTHLIKTRGQQATLRCSPISGHTSVYWYQQALGLGLQFLLWYDEGEERNRGNFPPRFSGRQFPNYSSELNVNALELEDSALYLCASSPPQGGYSNQPQHFGDGTRLSIL.